This T cell receptor beta chain was sequenced for a study of blood T cells in healthy people across ages. Whole-study results and caveats: The study found TCR beta diversity correlated strongly with naive T cell percentage.

Trimming removed 7 bases from V and 6 bases from J; junction bases left unmatched: 9. Germline V lookup: CDR1 MNHEY, CDR2 SVGEGT. This CDR3 comprises 13 residues. A word on this clonotype: The antigen is undetermined.

For the second PCR, which ran for 7 to 11 cycles, a sample-barcoded 5' primer and a J-beta primer mix were used. One entry per CDR3 protein results from TCRdb running MiXCR on the 5' RACE reads. The profile shows more than 650,000 distinct CDR3 sequences, about a quarter of them singletons. These records were also assigned to another study, of T cells of mothers and their children. That work contributes: For each mother, over 9.5 million TCR beta CDR3 reads were obtained, and for each child, some 3.1 million.

This chain connects TRBV6-2 or TRBV6-3 to TRBJ2-7, with 7 bases identical to TRBD1. The TCR sequence derives from a boy aged 10-17 years in good health. Sequencing input: blood. CDR3 region: CASKRSGGGEQYF. Written as DNA, the CDR3 is TGTGCCAGCAAGAGGTCAGGGGGTGGCGAGCAGTACTTC.